The rows below give T cell receptor beta chains drawn from one sample of a study of molecular identifiers for immune sequencing clone quantification. TCRdb analysed the PCR reads with MiXCR anew, one entry per CDR3 protein. The table lists 30,000 to 45,000 distinct CDR3 sequences, less than 20% of them singletons. The sample was naive CD8+ T cells from blood, with Jurkat cell RNA spiked in. Source of these receptors: a human donor in good health. Some libraries in this study had Jurkat cell RNA spiked in. Both conserved end residues are part of each CDR3. The order of the fields is clone size, D gene, J gene, V gene, CDR3 DNA, CDR3 protein. D genes are given only for firm matches. Some rows have no size entry. The others give once, few or many, or a class for an expanded clone.

abundance: many; d_gene: TRBD1; j_gene: TRBJ2-5; v_gene: TRBV7-6; CDR3nt: TGTGCCAGCAGCTTAGCCCCGGGACAGTTAGAGACCCAGTACTTC; CDR3aa: CASSLAPGQLETQYF
abundance: many; d_gene: NA; j_gene: TRBJ2-1; v_gene: TRBV7-8; CDR3nt: TGTGCCAGCAGCTTAGAAGTCCGTGGGTACAATGAGCAGTTCTTC; CDR3aa: CASSLEVRGYNEQFF
abundance: many; d_gene: TRBD2; j_gene: TRBJ2-1; v_gene: TRBV7-9; CDR3nt: TGTGCCAGCCTCCCGGGGCCGACCCGGCTAGCGGGAGTCTACAATGAGCAGTTCTTC; CDR3aa: CASLPGPTRLAGVYNEQFF
abundance: many; d_gene: TRBD2; j_gene: TRBJ2-7; v_gene: TRBV5-5; CDR3nt: TGTGCCAGCAGCCCAGGGACTAGCGGAGGGGAGCAGTACTTC; CDR3aa: CASSPGTSGGEQYF
abundance: few; d_gene: NA; j_gene: TRBJ2-1; v_gene: TRBV6-2/TRBV6-3; CDR3nt: TGTGCCAGCAGTTACACCCGACGGAGCTCCTACAATGAGCAGTTCTTC; CDR3aa: CASSYTRRSSYNEQFF
abundance: many; d_gene: TRBD1; j_gene: TRBJ1-2; v_gene: TRBV29-1; CDR3nt: TGCAGCGTTGAGGTCAGGGGGCTCGTTGACTATGGCTACACCTTC; CDR3aa: CSVEVRGLVDYGYTF
abundance: NA; d_gene: NA; j_gene: TRBJ2-7; v_gene: TRBV9; CDR3nt: TGTGCCAGCAGCGGGCAGGGAATAAGTGAGCAGTACTTC; CDR3aa: CASSGQGISEQYF
abundance: NA; d_gene: TRBD1; j_gene: TRBJ2-2; v_gene: TRBV10-3; CDR3nt: TGTGCCGCCCGGGACAGGGGGCCCGGGGAGCTGTTTTTT; CDR3aa: CAARDRGPGELFF
abundance: many; d_gene: NA; j_gene: TRBJ1-1; v_gene: TRBV7-9; CDR3nt: TGTGCCCCCGGAGGGCCGAAGAACACTGAAGCTTTCTTT; CDR3aa: CAPGGPKNTEAFF
abundance: many; d_gene: TRBD2; j_gene: TRBJ2-7; v_gene: TRBV27; CDR3nt: TGTGCCAGCAGTTTGGGGACTAGAACCTACGAGCAGTACTTC; CDR3aa: CASSLGTRTYEQYF
abundance: many; d_gene: NA; j_gene: TRBJ2-1; v_gene: TRBV5-1; CDR3nt: TGCGCCAGCAGCCGCCGGGACACTTATTTAAGGGGCTCCTACAATGAGCAGTTCTTC; CDR3aa: CASSRRDTYLRGSYNEQFF
abundance: many; d_gene: TRBD1; j_gene: TRBJ1-1; v_gene: TRBV7-8; CDR3nt: TGTGCCAGCAGCTCCGGGACAGGGTTGACTGAAGCTTTCTTT; CDR3aa: CASSSGTGLTEAFF
abundance: many; d_gene: NA; j_gene: TRBJ2-5; v_gene: TRBV12-3/TRBV12-4; CDR3nt: TGTGCCAGCAGCCGCAGGGGTGCCGACACCCAGTACTTC; CDR3aa: CASSRRGADTQYF
abundance: many; d_gene: NA; j_gene: TRBJ2-1; v_gene: TRBV4-1; CDR3nt: TGCGCCAGCAGCCCCCTCCTTACCCAAGGATCCTACAATGAGCAGTTCTTC; CDR3aa: CASSPLLTQGSYNEQFF
abundance: many; d_gene: NA; j_gene: TRBJ2-3; v_gene: TRBV13; CDR3nt: TGTGCCAGCTTCTTCGGTGTAAGCACAGATACGCAGTATTTT; CDR3aa: CASFFGVSTDTQYF
abundance: many; d_gene: NA; j_gene: TRBJ2-6; v_gene: TRBV21-1; CDR3nt: TGTGCCAACACAGGGTTCCCTAGCTCTGGGGCCAACGTCCTGACTTTC; CDR3aa: CANTGFPSSGANVLTF
abundance: many; d_gene: TRBD2; j_gene: TRBJ2-7; v_gene: TRBV7-2; CDR3nt: TGTGCCAGCAGCGAAGGACTAGGAGTCGAGCAGTACTTC; CDR3aa: CASSEGLGVEQYF
abundance: NA; d_gene: NA; j_gene: TRBJ2-5; v_gene: TRBV4-2; CDR3nt: TGTGCCAGCAGCCAAGAACGCCCGGGATTGGGAGAGACCCAGTACTTC; CDR3aa: CASSQERPGLGETQYF
abundance: many; d_gene: NA; j_gene: TRBJ2-2; v_gene: TRBV4-3; CDR3nt: TGCGCCAGCAGCCAAGTGGGAGCTCTGGCGGAAAACACCGGGGAGCTGTTTTTT; CDR3aa: CASSQVGALAENTGELFF
abundance: NA; d_gene: TRBD2; j_gene: TRBJ2-6; v_gene: TRBV6-2/TRBV6-3; CDR3nt: TGTGCCACCGCCCTTAAAGCGGGAGCTTCTGGGGCCAACGTCCTGACTTTC; CDR3aa: CATALKAGASGANVLTF
abundance: many; d_gene: TRBD2; j_gene: TRBJ2-2; v_gene: TRBV7-8; CDR3nt: TGTGCCAGCAGCTTAGAACTAGCGGGAGTGGCTGGCGGGGAGCTGTTTTTT; CDR3aa: CASSLELAGVAGGELFF
abundance: few; d_gene: NA; j_gene: TRBJ2-5; v_gene: TRBV13; CDR3nt: TGTGCCAGCAACCTAGAGACTGAACCGAAGACCCAGTACTTC; CDR3aa: CASNLETEPKTQYF
abundance: NA; d_gene: NA; j_gene: TRBJ2-5; v_gene: TRBV14; CDR3nt: TGTGCCAGCAGCCAATGGATCCAAGAGACCCAGTACTTC; CDR3aa: CASSQWIQETQYF
abundance: many; d_gene: TRBD2; j_gene: TRBJ2-7; v_gene: TRBV9; CDR3nt: TGTGCCAGCAGCGTAGGCGGGAGGGCCTACGAGCAGTACTTC; CDR3aa: CASSVGGRAYEQYF
abundance: many; d_gene: NA; j_gene: TRBJ2-2; v_gene: TRBV20-1; CDR3nt: TGCAGTGCTAGGGGGACGGGGAACACCGGGGAGCTGTTTTTT; CDR3aa: CSARGTGNTGELFF
abundance: few; d_gene: NA; j_gene: TRBJ1-1; v_gene: TRBV3-1; CDR3nt: TGTGCCAGCAGCCAATCTCCAGCCATGAACACTGAAGCTTTCTTT; CDR3aa: CASSQSPAMNTEAFF
abundance: NA; d_gene: TRBD2; j_gene: TRBJ2-1; v_gene: TRBV12-3/TRBV12-4; CDR3nt: TGTGCCAGCAGTTATGGGACTAGCGGGACAGAGCAGTTCTTC; CDR3aa: CASSYGTSGTEQFF
abundance: many; d_gene: NA; j_gene: TRBJ1-6; v_gene: TRBV20-1; CDR3nt: TGCAGTGCTAGCGAAGGCCCCTATAATTCACCCCTCCACTTT; CDR3aa: CSASEGPYNSPLHF
abundance: many; d_gene: NA; j_gene: TRBJ2-5; v_gene: TRBV7-9; CDR3nt: TGTGCCAGCAGCCCAGGACATGAGGAGACCCAGTACTTC; CDR3aa: CASSPGHEETQYF
abundance: many; d_gene: TRBD1; j_gene: TRBJ2-7; v_gene: TRBV5-8; CDR3nt: TGTGCCAGCAGCTTTCCGGGACAGGGGGTTTACGAGCAGTACTTC; CDR3aa: CASSFPGQGVYEQYF
abundance: many; d_gene: TRBD2; j_gene: TRBJ2-7; v_gene: TRBV29-1; CDR3nt: TGCAGCGTTTCGACTAGCTTCGGGCAGTACTTC; CDR3aa: CSVSTSFGQYF